This T cell receptor (beta chain) was identified in a study of cytomegalovirus exposure and HLA in healthy donors. The CDR3 has 14 amino acids. J lost 4 bases, V lost 4 bases, and 4 bases had no gene match. The germline CDR1 and CDR2 sequences are SEHNR and FQNEAQ (reference sequence). The PCR used 60 Vbeta and 13 Jbeta primers. Repertoires were generated with immunoSEQ multiplex PCR, while TCRdb's copy carries only in-frame clones and drops some. The sample lists more than 150,000 clones, around three quarters seen once, with approximately 2% in the top ten. V is TRBV7-9 and J is TRBJ2-7; 10 bases are a match to TRBD1. The specimen sequenced was PBMCs. This sequence originates from a woman aged 25 to 39 in good health and CMV-seronegative. The chain's CDR3 is CASSSRTGGYEQYF. The CDR3 DNA is TGTGCCAGCAGCTCGAGGACAGGGGGTTACGAGCAGTACTTC.